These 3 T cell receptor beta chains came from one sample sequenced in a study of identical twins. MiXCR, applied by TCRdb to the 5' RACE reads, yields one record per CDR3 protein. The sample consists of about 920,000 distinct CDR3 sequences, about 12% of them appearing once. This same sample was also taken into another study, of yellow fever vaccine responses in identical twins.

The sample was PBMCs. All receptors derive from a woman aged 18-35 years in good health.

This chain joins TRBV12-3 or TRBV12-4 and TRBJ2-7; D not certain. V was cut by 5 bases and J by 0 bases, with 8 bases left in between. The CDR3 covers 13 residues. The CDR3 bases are TGTGCCAGCAGTCTAGAGATCTCCTACGAGCAGTACTTC. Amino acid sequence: CASSLEISYEQYF.

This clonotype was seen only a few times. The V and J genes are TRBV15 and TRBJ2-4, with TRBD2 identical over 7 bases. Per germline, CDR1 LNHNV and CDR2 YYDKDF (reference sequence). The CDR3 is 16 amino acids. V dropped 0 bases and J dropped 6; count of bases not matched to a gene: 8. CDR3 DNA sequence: TGTGCCACCAGCAGAGATCCACGGGAGGTAATAAACATTCAGTACTTC. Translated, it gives CATSRDPREVINIQYF.

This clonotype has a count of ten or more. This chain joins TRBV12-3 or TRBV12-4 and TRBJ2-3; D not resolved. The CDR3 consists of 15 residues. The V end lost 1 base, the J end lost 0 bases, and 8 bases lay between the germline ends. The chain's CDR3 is CASSLEYSSTDTQYF. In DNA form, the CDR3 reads TGTGCCAGCAGTTTAGAGTACTCCAGCACAGATACGCAGTATTTT.